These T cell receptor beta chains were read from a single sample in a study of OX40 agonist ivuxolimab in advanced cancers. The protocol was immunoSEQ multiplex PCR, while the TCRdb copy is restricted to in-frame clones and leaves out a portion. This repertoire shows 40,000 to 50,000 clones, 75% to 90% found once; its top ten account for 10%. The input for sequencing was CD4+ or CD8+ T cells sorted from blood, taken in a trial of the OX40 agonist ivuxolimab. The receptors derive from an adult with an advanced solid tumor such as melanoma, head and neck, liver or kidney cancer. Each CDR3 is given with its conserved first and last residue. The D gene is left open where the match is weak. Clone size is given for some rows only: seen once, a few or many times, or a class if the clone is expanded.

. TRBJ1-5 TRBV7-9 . CASSLEGLNQPQHF TGTGCCAGCAGCTTAGAAGGCCTTAATCAGCCCCAGCATTTT
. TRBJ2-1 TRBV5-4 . CASSSQGLNEQFF TGTGCCAGCAGCTCCCAGGGCCTAAATGAGCAGTTCTTC
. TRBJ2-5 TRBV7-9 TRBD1 CASSRWTGILQETQYF TGTGCCAGCAGCCGCTGGACAGGGATTTTACAAGAGACCCAGTACTTC
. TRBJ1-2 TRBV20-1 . CSANQGFGYTF TGCAGTGCTAACCAGGGTTTCGGCTACACCTTC
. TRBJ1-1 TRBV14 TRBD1 CASSQSWTGGAFF TGTGCCAGCAGCCAAAGTTGGACAGGGGGAGCTTTCTTT
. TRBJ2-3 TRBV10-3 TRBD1 CAISAEGGAGKDTQYF TGTGCCATCAGTGCCGAAGGGGGCGCAGGAAAAGATACGCAGTATTTT
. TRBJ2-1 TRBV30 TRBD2 CAWSVLAGDYNEQFF TGTGCCTGGAGTGTACTCGCGGGAGACTACAATGAGCAGTTCTTC
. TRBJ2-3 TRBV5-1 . CASSLGFEGTDTQYF TGCGCCAGCAGCTTGGGCTTCGAAGGCACAGATACGCAGTATTTT
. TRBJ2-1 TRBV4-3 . CASSQDSGSYNEQFF TGCGCCAGCAGCCAAGATAGCGGCTCCTACAATGAGCAGTTCTTC
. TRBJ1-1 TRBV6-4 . CASSDYMNTEAFF TGTGCCAGCAGTGACTACATGAACACTGAAGCTTTCTTT
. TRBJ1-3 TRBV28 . CATRTGSAGNTIYF TGTGCCACCAGAACAGGAAGTGCTGGAAACACCATATATTTT
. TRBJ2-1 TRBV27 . CASSSARRARNEQFF TGTGCCAGCAGTTCCGCCCGAAGGGCTCGCAATGAGCAGTTCTTC
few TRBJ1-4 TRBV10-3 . CAISSGRTNEKLFF TGTGCCATCAGTTCAGGGCGAACTAATGAAAAACTGTTTTTT
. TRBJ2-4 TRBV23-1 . CASSHPRTALAKNIQYF TGCGCCAGCAGTCACCCGCGGACAGCGCTAGCCAAAAACATTCAGTACTTC
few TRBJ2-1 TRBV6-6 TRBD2 CASSYGLAGDEQFF TGTGCCAGCAGTTACGGACTAGCTGGGGATGAGCAGTTCTTC
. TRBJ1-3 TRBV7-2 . CASSGEGSGNTIYF TGTGCCAGCAGCGGGGAGGGCTCTGGAAACACCATATATTTT
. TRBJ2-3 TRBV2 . CASSETRLRTDTQYF TGTGCCAGCAGTGAAACAAGGCTACGCACAGATACGCAGTATTTT
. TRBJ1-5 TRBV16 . CASSQSNFPRRRGYSNQPQHF TGTGCCAGCAGCCAATCGAATTTCCCCAGGCGGCGAGGGTATAGCAATCAGCCCCAGCATTTT
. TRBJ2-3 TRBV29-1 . CSVDGAGLADTQYF TGCAGCGTTGACGGGGCAGGGCTGGCAGATACGCAGTATTTT
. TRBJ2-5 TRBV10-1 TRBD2 CASSESDLAGGPETQYF TGCGCCAGCAGTGAGTCGGATCTAGCGGGAGGGCCGGAGACCCAGTACTTC
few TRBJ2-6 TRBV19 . CASKGGSGANVLTF TGTGCCAGTAAAGGGGGTTCTGGGGCCAACGTCCTGACTTTC
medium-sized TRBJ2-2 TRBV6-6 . CASSYPRESGELFF TGTGCCAGCAGTTACCCCCGAGAGTCCGGGGAGCTGTTTTTT
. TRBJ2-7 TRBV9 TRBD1 CASSLTGASYEQYF TGTGCCAGCAGCTTGACAGGGGCCTCCTACGAGCAGTACTTC
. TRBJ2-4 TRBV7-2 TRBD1 CASSEAGTGGLGIQYF TGTGCCAGCAGCGAGGCCGGGACAGGGGGTCTCGGCATTCAGTACTTC
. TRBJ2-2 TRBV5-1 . CASSPRNSGFSGELFF TGCGCCAGCAGCCCGAGGAACAGTGGGTTCTCCGGGGAGCTGTTTTTT
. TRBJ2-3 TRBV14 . CASTPAGLSTDTQYF TGTGCCAGCACCCCAGCGGGTCTTAGCACAGATACGCAGTATTTT
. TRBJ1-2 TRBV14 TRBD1 CASSRTGTALSYGYTF TGTGCCAGCAGCCGGACTGGGACAGCACTTTCCTATGGCTACACCTTC
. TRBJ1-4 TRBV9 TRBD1 CASSVTGGLDEKLFF TGTGCCAGCAGCGTCACAGGGGGCTTGGACGAAAAACTGTTTTTT
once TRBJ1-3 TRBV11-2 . CASSLVGVGNTIYF TGTGCCAGCAGCTTAGTAGGGGTTGGAAACACCATATATTTT
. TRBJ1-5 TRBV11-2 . CASSLGPNQPQHF TGTGCCAGCAGCTTAGGACCGAATCAGCCCCAGCATTTT
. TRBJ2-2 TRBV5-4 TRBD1 CASSLAPGQGTGELFF TGTGCCAGCAGCTTGGCCCCGGGACAGGGAACCGGGGAGCTGTTTTTT
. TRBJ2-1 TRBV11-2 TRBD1 CASSLLPGQYNEQFF TGTGCCAGCAGTCTGCTACCGGGACAGTACAATGAGCAGTTCTTC
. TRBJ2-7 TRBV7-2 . CASSPGRQFYEQYF TGTGCCAGCAGCCCTGGCCGGCAATTCTACGAGCAGTACTTC
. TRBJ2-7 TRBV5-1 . CASSLAGVSGAYEQYF TGCGCCAGCAGCTTGGCCGGGGTTAGCGGTGCCTACGAGCAGTACTTC
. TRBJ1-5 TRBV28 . CASSLRDQPQHF TGTGCCAGCAGTTTAAGGGACCAGCCCCAGCATTTT
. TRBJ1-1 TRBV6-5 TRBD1 CASSYDRVSTEAFF TGTGCCAGCAGTTACGACAGGGTGAGCACTGAAGCTTTCTTT
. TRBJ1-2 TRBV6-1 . CASSETGLPNYGHTF TGTGCCAGCAGTGAGACAGGACTACCTAACTATGGCCACACCTTC
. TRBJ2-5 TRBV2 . CASSELGLAGETQYF TGTGCCAGCAGTGAACTCGGGTTAGCTGGAGAGACCCAGTACTTC
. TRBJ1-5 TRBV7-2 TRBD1 CASSPTTGENQPQHF TGTGCCAGCAGCCCCACGACAGGGGAGAATCAGCCCCAGCATTTT
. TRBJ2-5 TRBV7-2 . CASSLLRGQETQYF TGTGCCAGCAGCTTACTGCGGGGCCAAGAGACCCAGTACTTC